This T cell receptor (beta chain) stems from a study of technical replicates of blood from a few donors. Repertoires were generated with immunoSEQ multiplex PCR, while TCRdb's copy carries only in-frame clones and drops some. The sample lists about 66,000 clones; over 75% were seen once. The clonotype was recovered from a human donor in good health. Some clones in this sample may be carry-over from other donors' samples. The specimen was PBMCs.

The CDR3 region is CASSQDWGAGRSTYGYTF. CDR3 coding DNA: TGCGCCAGCAGCCAAGATTGGGGCGCAGGTCGATCTACCTATGGCTACACCTTC. This chain uses TRBV4-3 with TRBJ1-2, with D perhaps TRBD1 (5 bases). The V end lost 0 bases, the J end lost 4 bases, and 21 bases lay between the germline ends. Germline V CDR1 and CDR2: LGHNA, YSLEER. This CDR3 comprises 18 residues.